Below are 5 T cell receptor beta chains sequenced from a single sample in a study of blood T cell repertoires in COVID-19. Sequenced by immunoSEQ multiplex PCR; TCRdb stores in-frame clones only, minus some. The repertoire has about 400,000 clones, just over 85% of them found once; the top ten carry roughly 1.4%. The sample taken for sequencing was peripheral blood. All receptors come from a woman in her twenties or thirties with active or convalescent COVID-19.

The V gene is TRBV3-1 (or the pseudogene TRBV3-2), the J gene TRBJ2-1; tentative D call: TRBD2 (5 bases). Germline V CDR1 and CDR2: LGHDT, YNNKEL (reference sequence). The V gene lost 0 bases and the J gene lost 0 bases, with 12 bases spanning the gap. The CDR3 runs to 17 residues. The CDR3 reads CASSQEWSGGSYNEQFF. The CDR3 DNA follows: TGTGCCAGCAGCCAAGAGTGGAGCGGAGGCTCCTACAATGAGCAGTTCTTC.

The chain uses TRBV5-1 and TRBJ2-2; a weak D match, TRBD1 (6 bases). The germline V gene has CDR1 SGHRS and CDR2 YFSETQ. V was cut by 2 bases and J by 0 bases, with 11 bases left in between. This CDR3 has 16 amino acids. The CDR3 reads CASSLPGQSNTGELFF. CDR3 coding DNA: TGCGCCAGCAGCTTACCCGGACAGTCGAACACCGGGGAGCTGTTTTTT.

The chain uses TRBV6-1 and TRBJ2-7; D unresolved. There are 13 residues in the CDR3. Germline assignment: CDR1 MNHNS and CDR2 SASEGT. V lost 2 bases to trimming and J lost 4 bases, with 9 bases between them. The chain's CDR3 is CASSEYIGYEQYF. In DNA form, the CDR3 reads TGTGCCAGCAGTGAATATATCGGGTACGAGCAGTACTTC.

The chain employs TRBV2 and TRBJ2-2, with TRBD2 identical over 8 bases. Unmatched junction bases numbered 10, after V lost 10 bases and J lost 0 bases. The CDR3 is made up of 16 amino acids. Germline-derived CDR1 and CDR2 are SNHLY and FYNNEI. The CDR3 DNA reads as TGTGCCACACCCCACCCGGGACTAGCGAACACCGGGGAGCTGTTTTTT. Translated, it gives CATPHPGLANTGELFF.

This clone was seen a few times. The J gene is TRBJ2-6, the V gene TRBV5-1, with D maybe TRBD1 (6 bases). V lost 2 bases to trimming and J lost 2 bases, with 20 bases between them. The germline CDR1 and CDR2 sequences are SGHRS and YFSETQ. The CDR3 extends over 19 amino acids. The CDR3 spells CASSFTSAYGGTGANVLTF. The CDR3 bases are TGCGCCAGCAGCTTCACCTCGGCATATGGGGGCACTGGGGCCAACGTCCTGACTTTC.